The 26 T cell receptor beta chains listed next were all sequenced from one sample in a study of human CD8 memory T cell subsets. Researchers made TCR beta libraries via UMI-labeled 5' RACE. TCRdb re-called the 5' RACE reads and shows each CDR3 protein once, DNA omitted. The table lists about 9,200 distinct CDR3 sequences. Sample: CD8+ stem-like memory T cells (TSCM and TCM) sorted from PBMCs. This sample's subset: stem-like memory CD8 T cells (TSTEM), CCR7+ PD-1- TIGIT-. These receptor sequences come from a human donor in good health.

CDR3 protein: CASSTTGLHEQYF. This chain links TRBV12-3 or TRBV12-4 with TRBJ2-7; as DNA is missing, the TRBD1 call by TCRdb cannot be tested. This CDR3 spans 13 amino acids.

This clonotype is medium-sized by frequency. The V gene is TRBV29-1, the J gene TRBJ2-2; lacking DNA, the TRBD1 call made by TCRdb goes unchecked. CDR1 and CDR2 (germline): SQVTM, ANQGSEA. This CDR3 has 16 residues. Here the CDR3 reads CSVAGGAGSGTGELFF.

The V gene is TRBV7-6, the J gene TRBJ2-1; TCRdb picks TRBD1, but there is no DNA to check that call. CDR3 size: 15 residues. Germline V lookup: CDR1 SGHVS, CDR2 FNYEAQ. The CDR3 region is CASSFETGGGDEQFF.

This rearrangement joins TRBV5-4 to TRBJ2-7. CDR1 and CDR2 (germline): SGHNT, YYREEE (reference sequence). The CDR3 sequence is 16 residues long. CDR3 sequence: CASSLSVGSAAYEQYF.

This clonotype ranks as medium-sized (0.01 to 0.1%) in terms of frequency. This chain connects TRBV6-6 to TRBJ1-1. The CDR3 has 16 amino acids. Germline CDR1 and CDR2: MNHNY and SVGAGI (reference sequence). The CDR3 region is CASSYPFGEGSTEAFF.

The rearrangement joins TRBV10-3 to TRBJ2-3; the D call from TCRdb, TRBD2, cannot be confirmed without DNA. The germline CDR1 and CDR2 sequences are ENHRY and SYGVKD. The CDR3 has 16 amino acids. CDR3 in amino acids: CAISERAGGPTDTQYF.

The V call is TRBV29-1, the J call TRBJ2-3; as DNA is missing, the TRBD2 call by TCRdb cannot be tested. CDR1 and CDR2 (germline): SQVTM, ANQGSEA. CDR3 length equals 14 residues. CDR3 region: CSVVGGRAADTQYF.

This chain connects TRBV20-1 to TRBJ1-4. This CDR3 has 15 amino acids. Germline CDR1 reads DFQATT; CDR2 reads SNEGSKA (reference sequence). The CDR3 sequence is CSAPLAGATNEKLFF.

The chain combines TRBV20-1 with TRBJ2-7. Germline V CDR1 and CDR2: DFQATT, SNEGSKA (reference sequence). The CDR3 sequence is 14 residues long. This CDR3 is CSATLDNSAYEQYF.

The genes are TRBV6-2 or TRBV6-3 and TRBJ2-7; TCRdb lists TRBD2, though no DNA is available to test this call. Looked up from germline, CDR1 is MNHEY and CDR2 is SVGEGT. This CDR3 has 14 amino acids. The CDR3 loop is CASRGLAGVLEQYF.

The gene calls are TRBV4-3 and TRBJ2-1; TCRdb designates TRBD2, a call that cannot be tested without DNA. Germline CDR1 LGHNA, CDR2 YSLEER. This CDR3 region has 15 residues. CDR3 sequence reads: CASSRGTSHNNEQFF.

The chain recombines TRBV4-3 with TRBJ1-1; no DNA is available, so the TRBD1 call from TCRdb remains unchecked. The CDR3 is made up of 15 amino acids. Per germline, CDR1 LGHNA and CDR2 YSLEER. CDR3 sequence: CASSQDLTENTEAFF.

The chain combines TRBV6-5 with TRBJ2-3; TCRdb proposes TRBD1, but this gene call is untestable without DNA. CDR1 and CDR2 from the germline V gene are MNHEY and SVGAGI. This CDR3 has 14 amino acids. Here the CDR3 reads CASSRAGGGDTQYF.

The genes are TRBV21-1 and TRBJ2-1; TCRdb's D gene call, TRBD2, goes unchecked for lack of DNA. TRBV21-1 is designated a pseudogene. This CDR3 is built from 19 residues. The CDR3 loop reads CASRIVASGGALSYNEQFF.

J is TRBJ1-1 and V is TRBV12-3 or TRBV12-4; no DNA is available, so the TRBD1 call from TCRdb remains unchecked. The CDR3 has 13 residues. CDR3 amino acids: CASSQAGDTEAFF.

This clonotype is large by frequency. The gene calls are TRBV30 and TRBJ1-2; with no DNA, the TCRdb D assignment of TRBD1 cannot be verified. Germline values: CDR1 GTSNPN, CDR2 SVGIG (reference sequence). CDR3 length: 13 residues. CDR3 in amino acids: CAWEGGTEKGYTF.

V is TRBV28 and J is TRBJ2-6; the D call from TCRdb, TRBD1, cannot be confirmed without DNA. Germline CDR1 and CDR2: MDHEN and SYDVKM. The CDR3 loop spans 16 amino acids. The CDR3 is CASSFPAGGGANVLTF.

The V and J genes are TRBV7-2 and TRBJ1-1; lacking DNA, the TRBD1 call made by TCRdb goes unchecked. The V gene's germline CDR1 is SGHTA and CDR2 FQGNSA. This CDR3 spans 11 amino acids. This chain's CDR3 is CASSYGGEAFF.

In terms of frequency, this clonotype is medium-sized (0.01 to 0.1%). The chain carries TRBV7-8 and TRBJ2-7; TCRdb designates TRBD1, a call that cannot be tested without DNA. Germline-derived CDR1 and CDR2 are SGHVS and FQNEAQ. The CDR3 totals 17 residues. CDR3: CASSLGQVGTGIYEQYF.

The chain has TRBV4-1 and TRBJ2-7. This CDR3 region has 15 residues. Germline-derived CDR1 and CDR2 are MGHRA and YSYEKL. This CDR3 is CASSQDLDSYYEQYF.

V gene TRBV14 combines with J gene TRBJ2-7; TCRdb selects TRBD1, and the lack of DNA leaves this call unchecked. Per the germline V gene, CDR1 is SGHDN and CDR2 is FVKESK. This CDR3 is 14 amino acids long. The CDR3 is CASNYAGQGYEQYF.

The chain links TRBV7-2 to TRBJ2-7; no DNA is available, so the TRBD1 call from TCRdb remains unchecked. The CDR3 sequence is 12 residues long. From germline, CDR1 is SGHTA and CDR2 FQGNSA. This CDR3 is CASSLGTYEQYF.

This clonotype registers medium-sized by frequency. The V call is TRBV7-3, the J call TRBJ2-7; as DNA is missing, the TRBD1 call by TCRdb cannot be tested. This CDR3 spans 14 amino acids. The germline V gene encodes CDR1 SGHTA and CDR2 FQGTGA. The CDR3 region is CASSKGEGAYEQYF.

This rearrangement joins TRBV27 to TRBJ1-5; TCRdb names TRBD1, which stays unverified in the absence of DNA. The germline gives CDR1 MNHEY, CDR2 SMNVEV (reference sequence). This CDR3 region has 15 residues. CDR3 sequence reads: CASNDRGASNQPQHF.

V is TRBV10-1 and J is TRBJ2-5. The CDR3 totals 14 residues. From germline, CDR1 is WNHNN and CDR2 SYGVQD (reference sequence). The CDR3 loop reads CASSGRWDQETQYF.

V and J are TRBV7-8 and TRBJ2-3; the D gene TCRdb calls, TRBD2, cannot be checked with no DNA. The CDR3 sequence is 15 residues long. Germline V lookup: CDR1 SGHVS, CDR2 FQNEAQ. This CDR3 is CASSTIAGGPDTQYF.